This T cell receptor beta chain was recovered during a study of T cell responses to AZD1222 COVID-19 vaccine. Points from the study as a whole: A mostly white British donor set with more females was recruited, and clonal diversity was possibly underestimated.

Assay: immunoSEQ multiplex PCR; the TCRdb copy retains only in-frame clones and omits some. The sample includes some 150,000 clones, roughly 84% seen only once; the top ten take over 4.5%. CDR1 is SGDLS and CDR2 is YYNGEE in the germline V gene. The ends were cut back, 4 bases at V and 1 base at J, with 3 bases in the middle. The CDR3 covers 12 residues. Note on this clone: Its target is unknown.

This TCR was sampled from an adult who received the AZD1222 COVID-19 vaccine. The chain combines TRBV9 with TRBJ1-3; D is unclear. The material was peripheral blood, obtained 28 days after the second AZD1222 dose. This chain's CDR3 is CASSPSGNTIYF. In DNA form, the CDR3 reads TGTGCCAGCAGCCCGTCTGGAAACACCATATATTTT.